This T cell receptor (beta chain) stems from a study of siplizumab effects on memory and regulatory T cells. This CDR3 comprises 15 residues. Unmatched junction bases numbered 6, after V lost 4 bases and J lost 6 bases. Germline CDR1 and CDR2: MNHEY and SVGAGI. With regard to this clone: Its specificity is unknown.

The table came from immunoSEQ multiplex PCR; TCRdb's copy has only in-frame clones and leaves some out. The sample includes tens of thousands of clones, over 80% of them seen just once. Whole-study findings and limits: There appeared to be greater diversity in naive T cells than in memory cells, and naive T cells seemed major contributors to the alloresponse.

The TCR was taken from a human donor in good health. What was sequenced was Tregs sorted from blood. V and J are TRBV6-5 and TRBJ2-1; 10 nucleotides match TRBD1. The chain's CDR3 is CASSSDRGSFNEQFF. As DNA, the CDR3 is TGTGCCAGCAGTTCGGACAGGGGGTCTTTCAATGAGCAGTTCTTC.